The source of this T cell receptor (beta chain) is a study of control samples from healthy donors and cancer patients. Germline V gives CDR1 SGHRS, CDR2 YFSETQ. V lost 4 bases, J lost 2 bases, and 11 bases lay in between. The CDR3 runs 14 residues. The repertoire was sequenced with immunoSEQ multiplex PCR; TCRdb's copy has only in-frame clones and lacks some. Here the sample spans 130,000 or so clones, roughly 94% being singletons. The chain employs TRBV5-1 and TRBJ2-3; D ambiguous. Source material: blood. The TCR originated in a man aged 40-55 years in good health. The CDR3 sequence is CASSGEKPTDTQYF. The CDR3 nucleotides are TGCGCCAGCAGCGGAGAGAAACCCACAGATACGCAGTATTTT.